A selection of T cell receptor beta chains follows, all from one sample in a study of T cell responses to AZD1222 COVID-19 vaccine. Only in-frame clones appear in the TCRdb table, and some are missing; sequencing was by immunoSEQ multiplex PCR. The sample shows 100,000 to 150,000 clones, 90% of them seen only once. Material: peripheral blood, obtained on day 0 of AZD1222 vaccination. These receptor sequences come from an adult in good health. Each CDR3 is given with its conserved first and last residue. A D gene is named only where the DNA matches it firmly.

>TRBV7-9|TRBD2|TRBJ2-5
CASSPLVAGGQETQYF
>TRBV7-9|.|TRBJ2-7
CASSYGISYEQYF
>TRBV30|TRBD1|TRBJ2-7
CAFRGFARGQYF
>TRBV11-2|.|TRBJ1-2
CASSGGYGYTF
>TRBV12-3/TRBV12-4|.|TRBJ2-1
CASSLGGDEQFF
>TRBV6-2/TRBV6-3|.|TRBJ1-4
CASSYTDANEKLFF
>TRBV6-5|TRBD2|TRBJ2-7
CASSYRGETYEQYF
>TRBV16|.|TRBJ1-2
CASSQFGGIYGYTF
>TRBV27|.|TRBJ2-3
CASSFRGSTDTQYF
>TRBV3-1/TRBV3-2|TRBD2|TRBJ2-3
CASSPQRGATPDTQYF
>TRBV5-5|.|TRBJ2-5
CASSLTQGAETQYF
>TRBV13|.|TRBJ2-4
CASSLDSVRNIQYF
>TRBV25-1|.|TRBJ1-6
CASSELWNSPLHF
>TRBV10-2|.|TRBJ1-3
CASSDFSSSGNTIYF
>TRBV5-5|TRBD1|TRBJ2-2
CASSLTGDTGELFF
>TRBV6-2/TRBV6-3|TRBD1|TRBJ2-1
CASSLPGGAYNEQFF
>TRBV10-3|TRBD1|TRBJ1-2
CAISELARGGYGYTF
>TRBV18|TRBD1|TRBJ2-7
CASSPRRGQGAYEQYF
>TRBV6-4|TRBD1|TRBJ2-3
CASSAKGAGDTQYF
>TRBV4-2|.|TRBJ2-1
CASSQDNRRDEQFF
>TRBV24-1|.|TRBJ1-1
CATEAGTASDTEAFF
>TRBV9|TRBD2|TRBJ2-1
CASSTSGLSYNEQFF
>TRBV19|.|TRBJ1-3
CASTMLRASGNTIYF
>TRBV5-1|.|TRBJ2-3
CASSLDGRDTDTQYF
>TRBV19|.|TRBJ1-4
CASRTGQATNEKLFF
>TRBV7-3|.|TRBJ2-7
CASSSSGINEQYF
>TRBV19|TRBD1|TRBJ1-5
CASSTIPLGQGGYQPQHF
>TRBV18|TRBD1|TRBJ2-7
CASSSKTGPYEQYF
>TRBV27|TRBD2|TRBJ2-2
CASSPSGVYTGELFF
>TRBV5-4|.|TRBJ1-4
CASSFRGGDEKLFF